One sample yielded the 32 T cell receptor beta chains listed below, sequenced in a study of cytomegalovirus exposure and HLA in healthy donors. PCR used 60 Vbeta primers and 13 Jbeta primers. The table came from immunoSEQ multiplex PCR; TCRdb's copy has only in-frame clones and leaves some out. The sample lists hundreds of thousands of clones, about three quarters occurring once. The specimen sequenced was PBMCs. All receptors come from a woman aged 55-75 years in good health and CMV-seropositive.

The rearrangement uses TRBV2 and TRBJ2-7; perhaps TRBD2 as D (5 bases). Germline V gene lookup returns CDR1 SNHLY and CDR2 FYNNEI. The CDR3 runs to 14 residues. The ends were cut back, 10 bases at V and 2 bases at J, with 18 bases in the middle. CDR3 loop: CATRARGFTYEQYF. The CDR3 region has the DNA TGTGCCACCCGGGCCCGCGGGTTCACCTACGAGCAGTACTTC.

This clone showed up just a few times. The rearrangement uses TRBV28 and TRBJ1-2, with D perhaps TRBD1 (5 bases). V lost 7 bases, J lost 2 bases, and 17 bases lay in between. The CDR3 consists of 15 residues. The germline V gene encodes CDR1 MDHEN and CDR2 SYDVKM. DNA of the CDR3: TGTGCCAGCACCGTTGCGGGGCAAGTAAACTATGGCTACACCTTC. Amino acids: CASTVAGQVNYGYTF.

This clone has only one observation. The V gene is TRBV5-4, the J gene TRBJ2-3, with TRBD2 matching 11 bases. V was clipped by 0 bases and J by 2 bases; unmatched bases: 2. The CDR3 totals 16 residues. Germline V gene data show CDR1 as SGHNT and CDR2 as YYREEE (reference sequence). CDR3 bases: TGTGCCAGCAGCTTGGGACTAGCGGGGCTCACAGATACGCAGTATTTT. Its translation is CASSLGLAGLTDTQYF.

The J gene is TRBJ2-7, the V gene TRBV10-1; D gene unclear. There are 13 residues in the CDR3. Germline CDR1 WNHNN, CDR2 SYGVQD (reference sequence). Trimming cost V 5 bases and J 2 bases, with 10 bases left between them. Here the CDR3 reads CASSQQPTYEQYF. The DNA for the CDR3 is TGCGCCAGCAGTCAACAGCCGACCTACGAGCAGTACTTC.

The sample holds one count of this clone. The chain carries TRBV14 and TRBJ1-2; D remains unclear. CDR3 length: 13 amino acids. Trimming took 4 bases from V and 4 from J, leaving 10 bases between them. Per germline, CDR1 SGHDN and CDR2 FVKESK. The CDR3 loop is CASSLFNTYGYTF. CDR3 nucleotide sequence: TGTGCCAGCAGCCTATTCAACACCTATGGCTACACCTTC. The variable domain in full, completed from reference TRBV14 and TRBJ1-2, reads EAGVTQFPSHSVIEKGQTVTLRCDPISGHDNLYWYRRVMGKEIKFLLHFVKESKQDESGMPNNRFLAERTGGTYSTLKVQPAELEDSGVYFCASSLFNTYGYTFGSGTRLTVV.

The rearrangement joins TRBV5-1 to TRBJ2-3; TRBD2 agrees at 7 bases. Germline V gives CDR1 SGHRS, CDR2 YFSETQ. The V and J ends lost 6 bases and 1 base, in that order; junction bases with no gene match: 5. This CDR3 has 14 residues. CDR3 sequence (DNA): TGCGCCAGCAAACCCAGCGGGGGCACAGATACGCAGTATTTT. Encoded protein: CASKPSGGTDTQYF.

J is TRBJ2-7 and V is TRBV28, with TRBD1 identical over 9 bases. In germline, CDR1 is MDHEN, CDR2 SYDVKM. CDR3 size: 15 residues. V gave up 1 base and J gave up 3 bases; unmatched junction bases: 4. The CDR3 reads CASSLSTGGVYEQYF. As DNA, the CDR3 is TGTGCCAGCAGTTTATCGACAGGGGGGGTCTACGAGCAGTACTTC.

The CDR3 region is CASSYSNRADNEQFF. CDR3 sequence (DNA): TGTGCCAGCAGTTACTCGAACAGGGCCGACAATGAGCAGTTCTTC. The rearrangement links TRBV6-5 to TRBJ2-1, with a tentative D call TRBD1 (6 bases). CDR1 and CDR2 from the germline V gene are MNHEY and SVGAGI. The V and J ends lost 0 bases and 5 bases respectively, with 11 bases between them. The CDR3 is 15 amino acids.

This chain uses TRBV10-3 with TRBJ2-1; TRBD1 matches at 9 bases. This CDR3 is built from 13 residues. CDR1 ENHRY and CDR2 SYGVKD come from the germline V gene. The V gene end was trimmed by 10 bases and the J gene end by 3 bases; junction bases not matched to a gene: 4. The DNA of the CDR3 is TGTGCCACCGAGACAGGGGGCTACAATGAGCAGTTCTTC. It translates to CATETGGYNEQFF.

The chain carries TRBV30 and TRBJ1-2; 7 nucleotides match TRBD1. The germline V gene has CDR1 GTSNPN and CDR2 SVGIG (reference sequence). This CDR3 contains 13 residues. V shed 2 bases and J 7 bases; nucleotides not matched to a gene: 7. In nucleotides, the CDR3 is TGTGCCTGGAGTCTTGACAGGGATGCTGGCTACACCTTC. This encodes CAWSLDRDAGYTF.

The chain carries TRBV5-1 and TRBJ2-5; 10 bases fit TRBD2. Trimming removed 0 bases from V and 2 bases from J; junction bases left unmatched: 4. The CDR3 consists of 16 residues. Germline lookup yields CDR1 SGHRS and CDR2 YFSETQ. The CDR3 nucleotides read TGCGCCAGCAGCTTGGAAAAGCGGGGGGGGCAAGAGACCCAGTACTTC. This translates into CASSLEKRGGQETQYF.

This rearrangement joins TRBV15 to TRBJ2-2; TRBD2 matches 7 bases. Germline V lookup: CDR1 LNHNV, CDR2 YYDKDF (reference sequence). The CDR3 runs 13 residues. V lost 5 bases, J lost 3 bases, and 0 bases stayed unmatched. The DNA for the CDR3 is TGTGCCACCAGCCGGGGGGACACCGGGGAGCTGTTTTTT. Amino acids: CATSRGDTGELFF.

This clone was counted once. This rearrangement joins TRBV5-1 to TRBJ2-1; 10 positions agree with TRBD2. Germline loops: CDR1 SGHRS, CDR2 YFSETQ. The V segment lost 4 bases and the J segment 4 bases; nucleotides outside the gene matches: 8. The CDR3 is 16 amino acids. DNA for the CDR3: TGCGCCAGCAGCCCGGTAGCGGGGGGCAATTACAATGAGCAGTTCTTC. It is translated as CASSPVAGGNYNEQFF.

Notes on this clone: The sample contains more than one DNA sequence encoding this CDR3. The CDR3 region has the DNA TGTGCCAGCAGCTTATCGGGGAGTTCCTACAATGAGCAGTTCTTC. The encoded protein is CASSLSGSSYNEQFF. The rearrangement links TRBV7-2 to TRBJ2-1; a weak D match, TRBD2 (5 bases). Trimming removed 2 bases from V and 1 base from J, with 9 bases in between. The CDR3 contains 15 residues. Per germline, CDR1 SGHTA and CDR2 FQGNSA.

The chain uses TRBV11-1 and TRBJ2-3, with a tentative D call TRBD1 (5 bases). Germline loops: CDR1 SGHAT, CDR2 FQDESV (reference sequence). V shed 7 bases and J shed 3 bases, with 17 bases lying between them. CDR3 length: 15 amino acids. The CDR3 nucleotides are TGTGCCAGCACCATAGGGGTGGGCGGTACAGATACGCAGTATTTT. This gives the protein CASTIGVGGTDTQYF.

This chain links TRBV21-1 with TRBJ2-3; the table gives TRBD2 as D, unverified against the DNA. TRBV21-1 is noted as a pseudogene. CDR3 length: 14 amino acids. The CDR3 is CASSKGPGEREQYF. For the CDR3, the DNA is TGTGCCAGCAGCAAAGGACCAGGGGAGCGGGAGCAGTATTTT.

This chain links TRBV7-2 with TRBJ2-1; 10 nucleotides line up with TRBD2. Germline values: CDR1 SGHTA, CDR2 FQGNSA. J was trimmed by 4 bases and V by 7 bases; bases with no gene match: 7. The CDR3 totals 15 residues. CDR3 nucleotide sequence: TGTGCCAGCATCCCACTAGCGGGGACTTACAATGAGCAGTTCTTC. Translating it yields CASIPLAGTYNEQFF. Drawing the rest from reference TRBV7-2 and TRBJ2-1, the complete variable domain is GAGVSQSPSNKVTEKGKDVELRCDPISGHTALYWYRQSLGQGLEFLIYFQGNSAPDKSGLPSDRFSAERTGGSVSTLTIQRTQQEDSAVYLCASIPLAGTYNEQFFGPGTRLTVL.

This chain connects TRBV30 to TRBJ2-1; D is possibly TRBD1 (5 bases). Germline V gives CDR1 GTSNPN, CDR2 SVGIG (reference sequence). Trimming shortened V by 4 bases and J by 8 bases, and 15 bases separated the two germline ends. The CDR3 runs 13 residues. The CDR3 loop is CAWNVGQIHEQFF. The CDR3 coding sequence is TGTGCCTGGAACGTGGGGCAAATCCATGAGCAGTTCTTC.

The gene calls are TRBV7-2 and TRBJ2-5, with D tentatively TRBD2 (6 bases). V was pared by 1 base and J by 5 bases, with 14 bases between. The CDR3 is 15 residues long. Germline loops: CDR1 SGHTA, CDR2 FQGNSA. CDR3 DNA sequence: TGTGCCAGCAGCTTAGGGGCCGGGGGTTTTGAGACCCAGTACTTC. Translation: CASSLGAGGFETQYF.

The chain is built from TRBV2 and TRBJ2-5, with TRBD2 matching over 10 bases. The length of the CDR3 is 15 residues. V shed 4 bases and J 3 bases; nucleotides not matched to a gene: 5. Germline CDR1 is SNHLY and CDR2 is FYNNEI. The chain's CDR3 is CASSATSGVEETQYF. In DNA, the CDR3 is TGTGCCAGCAGTGCTACTAGCGGGGTAGAAGAGACCCAGTACTTC.

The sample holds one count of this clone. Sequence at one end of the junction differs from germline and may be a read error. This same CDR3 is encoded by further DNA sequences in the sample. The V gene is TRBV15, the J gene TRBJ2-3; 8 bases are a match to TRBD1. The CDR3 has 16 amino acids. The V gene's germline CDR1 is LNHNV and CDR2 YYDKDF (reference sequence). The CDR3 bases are TGTGCCACTAGCAGAGTACCGACAGGGGGCACAGATACGCAGTATTTT. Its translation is CATSRVPTGGTDTQYF.

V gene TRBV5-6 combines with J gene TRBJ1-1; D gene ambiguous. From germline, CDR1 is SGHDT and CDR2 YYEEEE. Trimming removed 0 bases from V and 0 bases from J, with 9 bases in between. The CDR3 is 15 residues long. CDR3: CASSLGLTMNTEAFF. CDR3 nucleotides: TGTGCCAGCAGCTTGGGACTTACTATGAACACTGAAGCTTTCTTT.

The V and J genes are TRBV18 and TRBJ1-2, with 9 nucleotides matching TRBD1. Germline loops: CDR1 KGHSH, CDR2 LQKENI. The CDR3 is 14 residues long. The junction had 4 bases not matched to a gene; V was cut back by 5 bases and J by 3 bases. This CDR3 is CASSDTGGDYGYTF. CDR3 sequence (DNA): TGTGCCAGCTCAGACACAGGGGGCGACTATGGCTACACCTTC.

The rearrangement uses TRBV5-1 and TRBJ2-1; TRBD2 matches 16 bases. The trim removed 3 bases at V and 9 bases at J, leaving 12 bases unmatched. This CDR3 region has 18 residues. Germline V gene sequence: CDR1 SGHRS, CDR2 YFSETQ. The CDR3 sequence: CASSSGLAGGFGAREQFF. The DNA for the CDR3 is TGCGCCAGCAGCTCGGGACTAGCGGGAGGGTTCGGTGCCCGTGAGCAGTTCTTC.

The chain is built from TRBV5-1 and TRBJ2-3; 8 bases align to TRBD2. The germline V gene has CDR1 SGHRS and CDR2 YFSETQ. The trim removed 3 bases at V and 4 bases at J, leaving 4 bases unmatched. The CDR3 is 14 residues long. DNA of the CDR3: TGCGCCAGCAGCTCTACTAGCGGCCCAGATACGCAGTATTTT. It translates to CASSSTSGPDTQYF. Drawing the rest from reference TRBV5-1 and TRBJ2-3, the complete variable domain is KAGVTQTPRYLIKTRGQQVTLSCSPISGHRSVSWYQQTPGQGLQFLFEYFSETQRNKGNFPGRFSGRQFSNSRSEMNVSTLELGDSALYLCASSSTSGPDTQYFGPGTRLTVL.

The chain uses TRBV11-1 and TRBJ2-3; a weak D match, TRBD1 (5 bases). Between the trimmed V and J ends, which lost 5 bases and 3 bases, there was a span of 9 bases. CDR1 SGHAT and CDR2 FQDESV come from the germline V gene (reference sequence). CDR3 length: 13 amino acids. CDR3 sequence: CASSPRQTDTQYF. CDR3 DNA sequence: TGTGCCAGCAGCCCCCGACAGACAGATACGCAGTATTTT.

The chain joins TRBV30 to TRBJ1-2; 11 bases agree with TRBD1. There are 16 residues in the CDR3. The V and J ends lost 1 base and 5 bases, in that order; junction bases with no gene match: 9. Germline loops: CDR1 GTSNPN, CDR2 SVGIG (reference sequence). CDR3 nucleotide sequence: TGTGCCTGGAGTGGGACAGGGGGCGGTTGGGGATATGGCTACACCTTC. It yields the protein CAWSGTGGGWGYGYTF.

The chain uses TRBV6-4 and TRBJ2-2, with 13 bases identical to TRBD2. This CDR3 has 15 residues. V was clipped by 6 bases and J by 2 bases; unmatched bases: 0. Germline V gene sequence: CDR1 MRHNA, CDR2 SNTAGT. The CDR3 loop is CASRGLAGNTGELFF. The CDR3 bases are TGTGCCAGCAGGGGACTAGCGGGAAACACCGGGGAGCTGTTTTTT.

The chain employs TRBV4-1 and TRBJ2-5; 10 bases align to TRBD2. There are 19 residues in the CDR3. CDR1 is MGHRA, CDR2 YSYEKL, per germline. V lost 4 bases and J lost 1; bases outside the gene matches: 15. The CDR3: CASSRSFRGAGGSQETQYF. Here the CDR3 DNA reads TGCGCCAGCAGCCGGTCCTTCAGGGGAGCGGGAGGGTCCCAAGAGACCCAGTACTTC.

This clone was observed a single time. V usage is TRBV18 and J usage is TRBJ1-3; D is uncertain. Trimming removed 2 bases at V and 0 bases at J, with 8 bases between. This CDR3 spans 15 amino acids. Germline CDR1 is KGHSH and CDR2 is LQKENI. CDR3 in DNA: TGTGCCAGCTCACCAACGGGGTACTCTGGAAACACCATATATTTT. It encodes CASSPTGYSGNTIYF. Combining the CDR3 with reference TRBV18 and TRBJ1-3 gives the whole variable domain NAGVMQNPRHLVRRRGQEARLRCSPMKGHSHVYWYRQLPEEGLKFMVYLQKENIIDESGMPKERFSAEFPKEGPSILRIQQVVRGDSAAYFCASSPTGYSGNTIYFGEGSWLTVV.

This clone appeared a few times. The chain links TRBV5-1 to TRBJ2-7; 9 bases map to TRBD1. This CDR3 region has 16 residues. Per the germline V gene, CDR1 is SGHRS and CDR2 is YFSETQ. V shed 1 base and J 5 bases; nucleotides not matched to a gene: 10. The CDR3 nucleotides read TGCGCCAGCAGCTTGACGGGACAGGGTCCTCTTAACGAGCAGTACTTC. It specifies CASSLTGQGPLNEQYF. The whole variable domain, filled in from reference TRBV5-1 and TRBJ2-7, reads KAGVTQTPRYLIKTRGQQVTLSCSPISGHRSVSWYQQTPGQGLQFLFEYFSETQRNKGNFPGRFSGRQFSNSRSEMNVSTLELGDSALYLCASSLTGQGPLNEQYFGPGTRLTVT.

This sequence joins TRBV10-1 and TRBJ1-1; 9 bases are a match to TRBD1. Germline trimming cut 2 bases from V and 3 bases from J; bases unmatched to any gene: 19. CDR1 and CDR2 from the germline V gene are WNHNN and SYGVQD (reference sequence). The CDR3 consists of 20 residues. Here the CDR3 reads CASSEDPPGTGTTMDTEAFF. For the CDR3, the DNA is TGCGCCAGCAGTGAGGACCCCCCCGGGACAGGGACGACCATGGACACTGAAGCTTTCTTT.